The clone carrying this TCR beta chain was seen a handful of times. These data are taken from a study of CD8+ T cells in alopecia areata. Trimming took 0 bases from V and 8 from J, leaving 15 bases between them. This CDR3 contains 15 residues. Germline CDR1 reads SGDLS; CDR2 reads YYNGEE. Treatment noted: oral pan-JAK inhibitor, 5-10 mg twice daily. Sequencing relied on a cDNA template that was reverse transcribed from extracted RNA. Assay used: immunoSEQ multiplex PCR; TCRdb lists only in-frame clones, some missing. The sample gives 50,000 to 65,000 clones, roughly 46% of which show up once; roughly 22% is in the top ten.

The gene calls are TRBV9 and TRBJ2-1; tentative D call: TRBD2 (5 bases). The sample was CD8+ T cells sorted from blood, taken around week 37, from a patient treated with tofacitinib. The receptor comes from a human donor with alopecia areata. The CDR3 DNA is TGTGCCAGCAGCGTAGAGTCGGACTCCTGGGATGAGCAGTTCTTC. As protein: CASSVESDSWDEQFF.